Below, 27 T cell receptor beta chains from the same sample are listed, as sequenced in a study of T cells in women clearing cervical HPV infection. Measured with immunoSEQ multiplex PCR; TCRdb has only the in-frame clones, and not every one. This sample contains nearly 20,000 clones. Sequenced material: blood buffy coat. These receptors originate from a woman between 18 and 70 years old with a cervical HPV16 infection that either progressed to CIN3+ or cleared (not recorded which).

On this clone: With the read ending 3 residues before the CDR3 end, the germline J gene is used to fill in that end. The rearrangement links TRBV19 to TRBJ1-5; the D gene is possibly TRBD1 (5 bases). This CDR3 is 18 amino acids long. Deletions cut 3 bases from V and 2 bases from J, with 20 bases between. Germline V CDR1 and CDR2: LNHDA, SQIVND (reference sequence). The DNA read from the CDR3 is TGTGCCAGTAGTATGGGCCCGGGGGGTGGGGCCGGCAATCAGCCC. The encoded protein is CASSMGPGGGAGNQP. Given in full, the CDR3 is CASSMGPGGGAGNQPQHF.

As to this clone: The read terminates 3 residues ahead of where the CDR3 ends, so the germline J gene completes it. The chain carries TRBV20-1 and TRBJ1-1, with D possibly TRBD1 on 5 matching bases. V lost 0 bases to trimming and J lost 4 bases, with 15 bases between them. The CDR3 totals 15 residues. The germline CDR1 and CDR2 sequences are DFQATT and SNEGSKA (reference sequence). CDR3 region: CSARDNGGIGTEAFF. CDR3 bases read: TGCAGTGCTAGAGATAACGGGGGGATCGGCACTGAA.

In the case of this clone: The CDR3 end lies 3 residues beyond the end of the read and is filled in from the germline J gene. V and J are TRBV12-3 or TRBV12-4 and TRBJ2-7; TRBD1 is a possible D gene (6 bases). V gave up 3 bases and J gave up 5 bases, with 17 bases separating them. This CDR3 spans 15 amino acids. The CDR3 protein is CASSLTGHYSDEQYF. The CDR3 bases that were read are TGTGCCAGCAGTTTGACAGGTCACTACTCTGACGAG.

Worth noting for this clone: The read stops 3 residues short of the end of the CDR3; the missing end is completed from the germline J gene. The genes are TRBV7-9 and TRBJ2-7, with 8 bases aligning to TRBD2. Trimming cost V 4 bases and J 5 bases; bases outside gene matches: 7. The V gene's germline CDR1 is SEHNR and CDR2 FQNEAQ (reference sequence). The CDR3 has 14 amino acids. This CDR3 reads CASSSLAGGNEQYF. The part of the CDR3 DNA that was read is TGTGCCAGCAGCTCACTGGCGGGGGGCAACGAG. The full variable domain, completed using reference TRBV7-9 and TRBJ2-7, is DTGVSQNPRHKITKRGQNVTFRCDPISEHNRLYWYRQTLGQGPEFLTYFQNEAQLEKSRLLSDRFSAERPKGSFSTLEIQRTEQGDSAMYLCASSSLAGGNEQYFGPGTRLTVT.

On this clone itself: One end of the junction fails to match germline, which may point to a read error. The read halts 3 residues ahead of the CDR3 end, with the missing end drawn from the germline J gene. The chain uses TRBV4-2 and TRBJ1-1; perhaps TRBD1 as D (5 bases). The CDR3 has 14 residues. The germline gives CDR1 LGHNA, CDR2 YNFKEQ. This CDR3 is CASSQDQGNTEAFF. The DNA read from the CDR3 is TGCGCCAGCAGCCAAGATCAGGGGAACACTGAA.

With regard to this clone: Read data end 3 residues before the CDR3 end; the end is taken from the germline J gene. The V call is TRBV20-1, the J call TRBJ2-2; D ambiguous. Germline CDR1 reads DFQATT; CDR2 reads SNEGSKA (reference sequence). Trimming took 1 base from V and 1 from J, leaving 7 bases between them. The CDR3 contains 14 residues. The DNA read from the CDR3 is TGCAGTGCTAGAGCGAAGCGGAACACCGGGGAG. Its translation: CSARAKRNTGE. The whole CDR3 sequence is CSARAKRNTGELFF.

In the case of this clone: The read finishes 3 residues shy of the CDR3 end, and the germline J gene is used to complete it. This chain links TRBV7-3 with TRBJ2-3; tentatively, D is TRBD2 (7 bases). Germline CDR1 SGHTA, CDR2 FQGTGA. The CDR3 is 19 amino acids. V shed 1 base and J shed 4 bases, with 24 bases lying between them. CDR3 amino acids: CASSLKGRPSGGGADTQYF. CDR3 DNA, as far as it was read: TGTGCCAGCAGCTTAAAAGGGCGACCCTCGGGGGGCGGGGCAGATACG.

To note about this clone: The CDR3 end is not reached by the read, which stops 3 residues before it; the germline J gene fills it in. V is TRBV11-2 and J is TRBJ1-1; D might be TRBD1 (5 bases). This CDR3 contains 13 residues. Germline loops: CDR1 SGHAT, CDR2 FQNNGV. Trimming cost V 6 bases and J 4 bases, with 12 bases left between them. Here the CDR3 reads CASREQGVTEAFF. Incomplete CDR3 DNA: TGTGCCAGCAGAGAGCAGGGCGTCACTGAA.

About this clone itself: The read ends 3 residues shy of where the CDR3 ends; the end is completed using the germline J gene. The rearrangement joins TRBV2 to TRBJ1-2; D not resolved. This CDR3 spans 14 amino acids. Trimming took 4 bases from V and 4 from J, leaving 13 bases between them. Germline lookup yields CDR1 SNHLY and CDR2 FYNNEI. The covered CDR3 bases are TGTGCCAGCAGTGCGGGTCGTACCTTCTATGGC. Protein sequence: CASSAGRTFYG. The full CDR3 sequence reads CASSAGRTFYGYTF. Combining the CDR3 with reference TRBV2 and TRBJ1-2 gives the whole variable domain EPEVTQTPSHQVTQMGQEVILRCVPISNHLYFYWYRQILGQKVEFLVSFYNNEISEKSEIFDDQFSVERPDGSNFTLKIRSTKLEDSAMYFCASSAGRTFYGYTFGSGTRLTVV.

Comment on this clone: The germline gene is not matched at one end of the junction; a read error may be the cause. The read stops 3 residues short of the end of the CDR3; the missing end is completed from the germline J gene. V usage is TRBV4-2 and J usage is TRBJ2-7, with 8 bases fitting TRBD2. The CDR3 totals 16 residues. CDR1 is LGHNA and CDR2 is YNFKEQ in the germline V gene. The part of the CDR3 DNA that was read is TGCGCCAGCAGCCAAGATCTCACTAGCGGCATCTACGAG. Translating gives CASSQDLTSGIYE. The full-length CDR3 reads as CASSQDLTSGIYEQYF.

This clone is called medium-sized (0.01 to 0.1%) based on its frequency. Read coverage stops 3 residues before the CDR3 terminus; the germline J gene supplies the remainder. The rearrangement joins TRBV30 to TRBJ2-3, with TRBD2 identical over 12 bases. The junction had 2 bases not matched to a gene; V was cut back by 0 bases and J by 1 base. In germline, CDR1 is GTSNPN, CDR2 SVGIG (reference sequence). The CDR3 totals 16 residues. CDR3 bases read: TGTGCCTGGAGTGTACTAGCGGGGGGCCGCACAGATACG. Translating gives CAWSVLAGGRTDT. The entire CDR3 reads CAWSVLAGGRTDTQYF.

A word on this clone: The read is 3 residues too short to cover the CDR3 end, so that end is filled in from the germline J gene. The chain links TRBV2 to TRBJ2-5; 7 nucleotides agree with TRBD1. Germline V gene sequence: CDR1 SNHLY, CDR2 FYNNEI. J was trimmed by 1 base and V by 8 bases; bases with no gene match: 7. This CDR3 comprises 14 residues. CDR3 sequence reads: CASRNSGGQETQYF. The part of the CDR3 DNA that was read is TGTGCCAGCCGTAATTCAGGGGGCCAAGAGACC. The variable domain in full, completed from reference TRBV2 and TRBJ2-5, reads EPEVTQTPSHQVTQMGQEVILRCVPISNHLYFYWYRQILGQKVEFLVSFYNNEISEKSEIFDDQFSVERPDGSNFTLKIRSTKLEDSAMYFCASRNSGGQETQYFGPGTRLLVL.

On this clone: The sequenced fragment ends 3 residues before the CDR3 boundary, so the rest is inferred from the germline J gene. V gene TRBV11-2 combines with J gene TRBJ1-1, with a weak D call TRBD1 (5 bases). The germline CDR1 and CDR2 sequences are SGHAT and FQNNGV. The CDR3 is 14 residues long. The germline V and J ends were trimmed by 1 base and 2 bases, with 8 bases remaining between them. The covered CDR3 bases are TGTGCCAGCAGCTTAGGAGGGGCAAACACTGAA. This translates into CASSLGGANTE. The full-length CDR3 reads as CASSLGGANTEAFF.

In regard to this clone: The read ends 3 residues before the CDR3 terminus; that terminus is restored from the germline J gene. V gene TRBV7-8 combines with J gene TRBJ2-1, with D possibly TRBD2 on 6 matching bases. Germline-derived CDR1 and CDR2 are SGHVS and FQNEAQ. The CDR3 extends over 15 amino acids. Trimming left V 5 bases short and J 3 bases short, with 14 bases between. The CDR3 bases that were read are TGTGCCAGCAGCCTCGGTGGAGGGCACTACAATGAG. Encoded protein: CASSLGGGHYNE. In full, the CDR3 reads CASSLGGGHYNEQFF. Together with reference TRBV7-8 and TRBJ2-1, the CDR3 gives the full variable domain: GAGVSQSPRYKVAKRGQDVALRCDPISGHVSLFWYQQALGQGPEFLTYFQNEAQLDKSGLPSDRFFAERPEGSVSTLKIQRTQQEDSAVYLCASSLGGGHYNEQFFGPGTRLTVL.

In the case of this clone: With the read ending 3 residues before the CDR3 end, the germline J gene is used to fill in that end. The V gene is TRBV19, the J gene TRBJ2-7; maybe TRBD1 (6 bases). V lost 3 bases and J 0 bases, leaving 12 bases between the germline ends. Germline assignment: CDR1 LNHDA and CDR2 SQIVND (reference sequence). The CDR3 length is 15 residues. The CDR3 loop reads CASSIQGTASYEQYF. Partial CDR3 DNA: TGTGCCAGTAGTATCCAGGGGACGGCCTCCTACGAG.

The CDR3 bases that were read are TGCGCCAGCAGCCAAGAATGGGACAGGGCCTATGGC. Translating gives CASSQEWDRAYG. The entire CDR3 reads CASSQEWDRAYGYTF. The chain has TRBV4-1 and TRBJ1-2; TRBD1 matches at 9 bases. Coverage ceases 3 residues before the CDR3 finishes, and the germline J gene fills in the end. Germline CDR1 MGHRA, CDR2 YSYEKL. The CDR3 totals 15 residues. J lost 4 bases, V lost 0 bases, and 3 bases had no gene match.

Regarding this clone: Read data end 3 residues before the CDR3 end; the end is taken from the germline J gene. The chain joins TRBV5-1 to TRBJ1-4; 7 bases are shared with TRBD1. Per the germline V gene, CDR1 is SGHRS and CDR2 is YFSETQ. V dropped 0 bases and J dropped 7; count of bases not matched to a gene: 3. This CDR3 region has 14 residues. CDR3: CASSLGAGGEKLFF. The sequenced part of the CDR3 DNA is TGCGCCAGCAGCTTGGGGGCAGGGGGTGAAAAA.

To note about this clone: The sequence runs out 3 residues before the end of the CDR3; the remainder is reconstructed from the germline J gene. This sequence joins TRBV18 and TRBJ1-1; 7 nucleotides match TRBD1. The ends lost 5 bases at V and 3 bases at J; junction bases unmatched: 3. The CDR3 totals 13 residues. Germline CDR1 reads KGHSH; CDR2 reads LQKENI. This chain's CDR3 is CASSSTGDTEAFF. The DNA read from the CDR3 is TGTGCCAGCTCATCAACAGGGGACACTGAA.

The chain's CDR3 is CSAKPRGQATSGANVLTF. The covered CDR3 bases are TGCAGTGCTAAACCCCGGGGTCAGGCAACCTCTGGGGCCAACGTC. This chain links TRBV20-1 with TRBJ2-6; D is perhaps TRBD2 (5 bases). The read falls 3 residues short of the CDR3 end, and the missing part is taken from the germline J gene. This CDR3 comprises 18 residues. The V end lost 4 bases, the J end lost 0 bases, and 19 bases lay between the germline ends. Germline V gene data show CDR1 as DFQATT and CDR2 as SNEGSKA (reference sequence).

About this clone itself: The sequence runs out 3 residues before the end of the CDR3; the remainder is reconstructed from the germline J gene. The chain employs TRBV18 and TRBJ2-5; 9 bases fit TRBD2. Germline CDR1 and CDR2: KGHSH and LQKENI. This CDR3 spans 14 amino acids. V shed 4 bases and J 4 bases; nucleotides not matched to a gene: 4. The CDR3 DNA, read in part, is TGTGCCAGCTCACAAGCGGGGGGCCCAGAGACC. Amino acid sequence: CASSQAGGPET. The CDR3 as a whole reads CASSQAGGPETQYF.

Regarding this clone: The sequence runs out 3 residues before the end of the CDR3; the remainder is reconstructed from the germline J gene. The chain couples TRBV19 to TRBJ1-2, with a weak D call TRBD1 (6 bases). Germline CDR1 and CDR2: LNHDA and SQIVND (reference sequence). This CDR3 comprises 20 residues. CDR3 amino acids: CASSKKGPGTTGTWGSGYTF. Incomplete CDR3 DNA: TGTGCCAGTAGTAAAAAAGGACCCGGGACCACAGGGACCTGGGGTAGCGGC.

This clone ranks as medium-sized in terms of frequency. Read sequence stops 3 residues before the CDR3 end, and the germline J gene provides the missing end. The rearrangement links TRBV18 to TRBJ2-5, with a possible D match to TRBD1 (6 bases). CDR1 is KGHSH and CDR2 is LQKENI in the germline V gene. The V end lost 4 bases, the J end lost 4 bases, and 10 bases lay between the germline ends. The CDR3 is 13 amino acids. The part of the CDR3 DNA that was read is TGTGCCAGCTCACAAGGACAGTTAGAGACC. It encodes CASSQGQLET. In full, the CDR3 reads CASSQGQLETQYF.

A word on this clone: The read is 3 residues too short to cover the CDR3 end, so that end is filled in from the germline J gene. The chain is built from TRBV10-3 and TRBJ2-7; 8 positions match TRBD1. This CDR3 spans 17 amino acids. Germline CDR1 is ENHRY and CDR2 is SYGVKD. V was clipped by 2 bases and J by 0 bases; unmatched bases: 9. CDR3 region: CAISEIADRGLSYEQYF. CDR3 DNA (partial): TGTGCCATCAGTGAGATTGCTGACAGGGGCCTCTCCTACGAG.

Worth noting for this clone: Read sequence stops 3 residues before the CDR3 end, and the germline J gene provides the missing end. The chain is built from TRBV20-1 and TRBJ1-5; a possible D gene is TRBD1 (6 bases). The germline V gene has CDR1 DFQATT and CDR2 SNEGSKA (reference sequence). The CDR3 loop spans 15 amino acids. Trimming shortened V by 1 base and J by 3 bases, and 13 bases separated the two germline ends. CDR3 in amino acids: CSARGDKHLNQPQHF. The sequenced CDR3 bases are TGCAGTGCTAGAGGGGACAAGCACCTCAATCAGCCC.

According to its frequency, this clone is medium-sized. CDR3 sequence reads: CASSYQATDTQYF. CDR3 DNA, as far as it was read: TGTGCCAGCAGTTATCAAGCGACAGATACG. The chain employs TRBV6-2 or TRBV6-3 and TRBJ2-3; D is undetermined. The DNA ends 3 residues before the CDR3 does, and the rest of the CDR3 is filled in from the germline J gene. The CDR3 is 13 amino acids. With 3 bases removed from V and 3 bases from J, the gap between germline ends came to 7 bases. Per germline, CDR1 MNHEY and CDR2 SVGEGT.

In regard to this clone: The CDR3 end falls 3 residues outside the read, so it is completed with the germline J gene. This chain uses TRBV30 with TRBJ1-1, with a weak D call TRBD1 (5 bases). Germline values: CDR1 GTSNPN, CDR2 SVGIG (reference sequence). The CDR3 has 13 residues. V was pared by 0 bases and J by 4 bases, with 9 bases between. The CDR3 reads CAWSVGGGTEAFF. The DNA read from the CDR3 is TGTGCCTGGAGTGTCGGGGGAGGCACTGAA.

This clone is labeled medium-sized based on frequency. The sequenced fragment ends 3 residues before the CDR3 boundary, so the rest is inferred from the germline J gene. The chain is built from TRBV19 and TRBJ1-3; 7 bases map to TRBD1. This CDR3 is built from 12 residues. The V gene's germline CDR1 is LNHDA and CDR2 SQIVND (reference sequence). The part of the CDR3 DNA that was read is TGTGCCAGTAGTCCTACGACAGGGCGG. Amino acid sequence: CASSPTTGR. The full CDR3 protein reads CASSPTTGRIYF.